The 6 T cell receptor beta chains given below trace back to one sample, sequenced in a study of CD4+ T cells in melanoma (dated by TCRdb to 2021 to 2024). Libraries came from the immunoSEQ multiplex PCR assay. TCRdb provides this immuneACCESS table in a form limited to in-frame rearrangements. Some clones are lacking; in checked studies, under half of them reflect an unresolved V gene, and why the rest are absent is not known. The sample table lists a few thousand clones, more than 50% of them with a count of one. The ten largest make up 20% to 25% of the sample. The sample was cells from a culture (not recorded whether cultured in vitro). The origin of the receptors is a human donor with melanoma.

This clone has only a few counts. This chain uses TRBV4-1 with TRBJ1-5, with TRBD1 as a possible D gene (5 bases). This CDR3 is 16 amino acids long. The germline V and J ends were trimmed by 3 bases and 4 bases, with 16 bases remaining between them. Germline values: CDR1 MGHRA, CDR2 YSYEKL. The DNA for the CDR3 is TGCGCCAGCAGCCATCCCCCCGTGGGGGAGAATCAGCCCCAGCATTTT. Translation: CASSHPPVGENQPQHF.

This sequence joins TRBV7-8 and TRBJ1-1, with TRBD1 as a possible D gene (6 bases). V lost 0 bases and J lost 8, with 19 bases in between. The CDR3 runs 16 residues. Germline V gene data show CDR1 as SGHVS and CDR2 as FQNEAQ. DNA for the CDR3: TGTGCCAGCAGCTTAGCGTTTTCGGGGGACAATGCCGAAGCTTTCTTT. This codes for CASSLAFSGDNAEAFF.

The chain links TRBV2 to TRBJ2-7, with D hard to call. The V end was cut by 2 bases, the J end by 6 bases, with 8 bases between. The length of the CDR3 is 12 residues. Germline V gene data show CDR1 as SNHLY and CDR2 as FYNNEI. This chain's CDR3 is CASSEYRSEQYF. In nucleotides, the CDR3 is TGTGCCAGCAGTGAATATCGGTCCGAGCAGTACTTC.

This clone was seen only once. This chain links TRBV4-1 with TRBJ2-3, with D unresolved. The germline V gene has CDR1 MGHRA and CDR2 YSYEKL. The CDR3 length is 16 residues. V was cut by 0 bases and J by 0 bases, with 10 bases left in between. The CDR3 spells CASSQDWAVSTDTQYF. CDR3 in DNA: TGCGCCAGCAGCCAAGATTGGGCAGTTAGCACAGATACGCAGTATTTT.

The chain employs TRBV7-2 and TRBJ1-2; 8 nucleotides align to TRBD1. The CDR3 length is 13 residues. J was trimmed by 4 bases and V by 5 bases; bases with no gene match: 3. Germline values: CDR1 SGHTA, CDR2 FQGNSA. CDR3 residues: CASSETGVYGYTF. In DNA form, the CDR3 reads TGTGCCAGCAGCGAGACAGGGGTCTATGGCTACACCTTC.

The chain carries TRBV11-2 and TRBJ2-3, with D unresolved. Per the germline V gene, CDR1 is SGHAT and CDR2 is FQNNGV. The length of the CDR3 is 14 residues. V lost 2 bases to trimming and J lost 4 bases, with 10 bases between them. DNA of the CDR3: TGTGCCAGCAGCTTATCTCCCGGTCCAGATACGCAGTATTTT. Translation: CASSLSPGPDTQYF.